One and the same sample provided the 20 T cell receptor beta chains below, sequenced in a study of shared clonotypes between healthy human individuals. Here immunoSEQ multiplex PCR was the method, and the copy in TCRdb shows in-frame clones only, minus some. This repertoire shows just over 2,000,000 clones, roughly 96% found once; its top ten account for 0.1% to 0.15%. Sequenced input: naive CD4+ T cells sorted from blood. The subset here: CD45RA+ positively selected. Receptor source: a man younger than 35 in good health.

The rearrangement links TRBV2 to TRBJ2-2, with D perhaps matching TRBD2 (6 bases). The CDR3 length is 13 residues. Germline CDR1 is SNHLY and CDR2 is FYNNEI. V lost 7 bases and J lost 6, with 12 bases in between. The CDR3 DNA sequence: TGTGCCAGCAAGGTCGGAGGGCCCGGGGAGCTGTTTTTT. It yields the protein CASKVGGPGELFF.

The gene calls are TRBV6-5 and TRBJ1-3; perhaps TRBD1 as D (5 bases). Germline lookup yields CDR1 MNHEY and CDR2 SVGAGI. V lost 5 bases and J lost 10, with 12 bases in between. The CDR3 consists of 12 residues. CDR3 in amino acids: CASSTPGGTIYF. The CDR3 DNA sequence: TGTGCCAGCAGTACCCCCGGGGGGACCATATATTTT.

A word on this clone: A much larger clone sits a single nucleotide away, making a read error possible. This chain uses TRBV18 with TRBJ2-7; 7 nucleotides line up with TRBD1. This CDR3 is 14 amino acids long. Germline-derived CDR1 and CDR2 are KGHSH and LQKENI. CDR3 DNA: TGTGCCAACTCACCAGGACAGGAGGCTAACGAGCAGTACTTC. Translation: CANSPGQEANEQYF.

This clone was seen a handful of times. CDR3 loop: CASSKGDRDRTTGELFF. Here the CDR3 DNA reads TGTGCCAGCAGCAAAGGGGACAGGGACAGGACAACCGGGGAGCTGTTTTTT. The gene calls are TRBV21-1 and TRBJ2-2; the table's D call, TRBD1, has no DNA check behind it. TRBV21-1 is described as a pseudogene. This CDR3 comprises 17 residues.

Remarks on this clone: The same CDR3 can be traced to other DNA sequences in this sample. The rearrangement uses TRBV30 and TRBJ1-1; D perhaps matches TRBD1 (5 bases). The CDR3 length is 12 residues. Germline CDR1 reads GTSNPN; CDR2 reads SVGIG (reference sequence). The ends were cut back, 2 bases at V and 4 bases at J, with 8 bases in the middle. For the CDR3, the DNA is TGTGCCTGGAGTCAGGGTGGCACTGAAGCTTTCTTT. It yields the protein CAWSQGGTEAFF.

This clone has only one observation. The rearrangement links TRBV27 to TRBJ2-5; D remains ambiguous. Germline values: CDR1 MNHEY, CDR2 SMNVEV (reference sequence). CDR3 size: 12 residues. Trimming stripped 6 bases from V and 1 base from J, with 6 bases between. For the CDR3, the DNA is TGTGCCAGCAGCCATCTCCAAGAGACCCAGTACTTC. It translates to CASSHLQETQYF.

This chain joins TRBV7-9 and TRBJ1-1; D gene unclear. The CDR3 spans 14 residues. Germline V CDR1 and CDR2: SEHNR, FQNEAQ (reference sequence). V was cut by 4 bases and J by 0 bases, with 9 bases left in between. The DNA for the CDR3 is TGTGCCAGCAGCTCCGCCGCCGTGAACACTGAAGCTTTCTTT. This gives the protein CASSSAAVNTEAFF.

To note about this clone: The identical CDR3 is also encoded by other nucleotide sequences in the sample. The J gene is TRBJ2-7, the V gene TRBV7-2; D is perhaps TRBD1 or TRBD2 (6 bases each). Trimming removed 3 bases at V and 1 base at J, with 10 bases between. The CDR3 consists of 14 residues. The germline V gene has CDR1 SGHTA and CDR2 FQGNSA. Here the CDR3 DNA reads TGTGCCAGCAGCTTGGGGGGCTTTTCCTACGAGCAGTACTTC. Protein product: CASSLGGFSYEQYF.

The rearrangement joins TRBV10-3 to TRBJ1-5; D call uncertain. V shed 0 bases and J shed 7 bases, with 7 bases lying between them. Germline CDR1 ENHRY, CDR2 SYGVKD. This CDR3 is 13 amino acids long. Written as DNA, the CDR3 is TGTGCCATCAGTGAGTCATGGGAACAGCCCCAGCATTTT. Protein: CAISESWEQPQHF.

This rearrangement joins TRBV10-3 to TRBJ2-1; D remains unclear. Trimming left V 6 bases short and J 6 bases short, with 18 bases between. From germline, CDR1 is ENHRY and CDR2 SYGVKD. The CDR3 consists of 15 residues. The CDR3 sequence is CAIRDQSHLSNEQFF. CDR3 nucleotides: TGTGCCATCAGGGACCAGTCCCATTTATCCAATGAGCAGTTCTTC.

The chain carries TRBV5-4 and TRBJ1-1, with D possibly TRBD1 on 6 matching bases. CDR1 and CDR2 (germline): SGHNT, YYREEE (reference sequence). V was pared by 9 bases and J by 3 bases, with 21 bases between. This CDR3 has 15 residues. CDR3 coding DNA: TGTGCCACTTCACAACAGGGACGGGTAGACACTGAAGCTTTCTTT. Translation: CATSQQGRVDTEAFF.

The J gene is TRBJ2-7, the V gene TRBV6-1; maybe TRBD1 (5 bases). Germline CDR1 is MNHNS and CDR2 is SASEGT. V lost 6 bases and J lost 3, with 15 bases in between. The CDR3 spans 14 residues. The CDR3 sequence is CASRRFVGVYEQYF. The CDR3 DNA is TGTGCCAGCAGGAGGTTCGTAGGGGTCTACGAGCAGTACTTC.

The chain combines TRBV5-1 with TRBJ2-7, with 7 bases aligning to TRBD1. CDR3 length: 14 amino acids. With 4 bases clipped from V and 2 bases from J, the junction kept 6 bases outside the gene matches. Per the germline V gene, CDR1 is SGHRS and CDR2 is YFSETQ. Written as DNA, the CDR3 is TGCGCCAGCAGCACAGGGGATATCCCCTACGAGCAGTACTTC. Translated, it gives CASSTGDIPYEQYF. Variable domain in full (rest from reference TRBV5-1 and TRBJ2-7): KAGVTQTPRYLIKTRGQQVTLSCSPISGHRSVSWYQQTPGQGLQFLFEYFSETQRNKGNFPGRFSGRQFSNSRSEMNVSTLELGDSALYLCASSTGDIPYEQYFGPGTRLTVT.

Notes on this clone: The identical CDR3 is also encoded by other nucleotide sequences in the sample. The chain has TRBV5-1 and TRBJ1-1; no clear D gene. Trimming removed 0 bases from V and 0 bases from J, with 6 bases in between. The CDR3 has 14 amino acids. Germline V lookup: CDR1 SGHRS, CDR2 YFSETQ. For the CDR3, the DNA is TGCGCCAGCAGCTTGGCCCGAGTGAACACTGAAGCTTTCTTT. This gives the protein CASSLARVNTEAFF.

This chain links TRBV30 with TRBJ2-5; no definite D call. Germline lookup yields CDR1 GTSNPN and CDR2 SVGIG (reference sequence). Trimming took off 2 bases at V and 4 bases at J, with 5 bases between the two ends. This CDR3 spans 11 amino acids. The CDR3 DNA sequence: TGTGCCTGGAGTACTTCAGAGACCCAGTACTTC. It encodes CAWSTSETQYF.

The rearrangement joins TRBV7-9 to TRBJ2-5; D uncertain. Deletions cut 3 bases from V and 1 base from J, with 12 bases between. The length of the CDR3 is 15 residues. Germline-derived CDR1 and CDR2 are SEHNR and FQNEAQ (reference sequence). Here the CDR3 reads CASSLRQPLQETQYF. CDR3 nucleotides: TGTGCCAGCAGCTTGCGTCAGCCACTCCAAGAGACCCAGTACTTC.

The V gene is TRBV7-9, the J gene TRBJ2-5; TRBD1 matches 7 bases. Matching the DNA end better, TRBJ2-7 makes the J call doubtful. The germline gives CDR1 SEHNR, CDR2 FQNEAQ (reference sequence). This CDR3 contains 14 residues. The CDR3 nucleotides read TGTGCCAGCAGCCAGGGACAGCAAACCTACGAGCAGTACTTC. Amino acids: CASSQGQQTYEQYF.

The CDR3 sequence: CASLGWDRDNSPLHF. CDR3 coding DNA: TGTGCCAGCCTTGGATGGGACAGGGATAATTCACCCCTCCACTTT. This chain joins TRBV5-6 and TRBJ1-6, with TRBD1 matching over 9 bases. After removal of 7 bases from V and 5 bases from J, the junction contained 7 bases not matched to a gene. The CDR3 runs 15 residues. Germline V gene lookup returns CDR1 SGHDT and CDR2 YYEEEE.

The DNA of the CDR3 is TGCAGTGCCCACCGCGGGGGCATTCAGTACTTC. Translating gives CSAHRGGIQYF. V and J are TRBV20-1 and TRBJ2-4, with TRBD2 matching over 7 bases. CDR3 size: 11 residues. The ends lost 6 bases at V and 9 bases at J; junction bases unmatched: 5. Germline CDR1 reads DFQATT; CDR2 reads SNEGSKA (reference sequence).

This clone appeared a single time. CDR3 sequence reads: CASSSDPLFNEKLFF. The CDR3 bases are TGTGCCAGCAGCTCCGACCCACTCTTTAATGAAAAACTGTTTTTT. The V call is TRBV7-9, the J call TRBJ1-4; no firm D call. V was trimmed by 4 bases and J by 4 bases, leaving 13 bases between them. CDR3 size: 15 residues. The germline V gene has CDR1 SEHNR and CDR2 FQNEAQ (reference sequence).